This TCR beta chain was sequenced for a study of blood T cells in healthy people across ages (dated by TCRdb to between 2014 and 2017). For context, the study as a whole: In model experiments, template switching captured about one uniquely barcoded TCR beta cDNA molecule for every two T cells. The donors were divided into four age groups: young (average around 16 years), middle-aged (approximately 39), aged (about 62) and long-lived (roughly 82). The study analyzed two additional independent replicas of 1 million unique cDNA reads from the same blood draw for two donors, one aged 18 to 30 and one aged 80 or older. To avoid experimental bias, donors of different ages were spread randomly across the sequencing lanes. The study measured age-related changes in TCR beta repertoire diversity using deep sequencing normalized with unique cDNA molecular identifiers.

The roughly 42 donors, aged about 6 to 100 years, were systemically healthy Caucasian individuals from Russia. Each donor gave 9.5 to 10 milliliters of peripheral blood, drawn into EDTA-treated Vacutainer tubes. Ficoll-Paque density-gradient centrifugation was used to isolate PBMCs, with at least 6 million per sample. Total RNA was extracted from PBMCs with Trizol reagent, with at least 6 micrograms obtained per sample. Naive CD45RAhigh/CD27high T cell percentages were measured by flow cytometry on a PBMC aliquot from every donor. The CDR3, cysteine through phenylalanine, is 14 amino acids long. Only CDR3 DNA remains: 42 bases, in frame from the first base. With regard to this clonotype: Its target antigen remains unknown. One base away there is no much larger clone; base qualities are not given.

General findings and caveats noted by the study authors: The percentage of naive T cells measured by flow cytometry correlated strongly with observed TCR beta diversity. Because profiling used bulk unsorted PBMCs, naive and antigen-experienced compartments could not be compared conclusively. Donor CMV infection status was unknown, potentially confounding age-related changes in expanded clonotypes. Observed TCR beta diversity per million T cells fell roughly linearly with age, and a significant reduction was already apparent by age about 36. Compared with the aged group, more naive CD4+ T cells, fewer expanded clones and increased TCR diversity were shown by the long-lived group, suggesting age selection. Estimates of total diversity from one million sequenced T cells were regarded as lower bounds and underestimates.

Library method: 5' RACE. Sequencing was carried out with an Illumina HiSeq 2500. A second about 7 to 11 cycle PCR used a sample-barcoded 5' primer and a J-beta primer mix. A unique molecular identifier was introduced onto each TCR beta cDNA molecule by a template-switch 5' adaptor carrying 12 random nucleotides. At least 2.5 million CDR3-containing paired-end reads were obtained from each sample. The Mint cDNA synthesis kit, primed by a TRBC-specific oligonucleotide, was used to synthesize first-strand cDNA from all RNA. Following uracil-DNA glycosylase treatment, a first 18-cycle PCR with universal primers M1SS and BC2_uni_R was performed on all cDNA. The authors' pipeline ran thus. For normalization, 1 million high-quality reads, each with a distinct molecular identifier, were randomly selected from each sample. Instead of being binned into consensus sequences, reads with shared molecular identifiers were discarded. MiTCR, set to a Q25 quality threshold and the strictest error-elimination algorithm, was used for CDR3 identification, clonotype clustering and error correction. A nonparametric unseen species model with Euler transformation was used to estimate lower-bound total TCR beta diversity. TCRdb cleaned the public reads at Q25 with fastp, built clones with MiXCR and kept in-frame beta chains. Here each entry gathers all rows of one CDR3 protein and keeps the most common genes and DNA. V and J calls and clone size were set by TCRdb, not the authors. This sample lists almost 1 million distinct CDR3 sequences; just over 50% were detected once. Of the sample, about a fifth is held by the ten largest clones.

Here the chain combines TRBV1 and TRBJ1-1; the table calls TRBD1, which could not be checked here. TRBV1 is given as a pseudogene. The source material was blood. The clonotype originates from an older woman in good health. The DNA sequence reads TGCACCAGCAGGAAGGGACAATTATACACTGAAGCTTTCTTT. It specifies CTSRKGQLYTEAFF.